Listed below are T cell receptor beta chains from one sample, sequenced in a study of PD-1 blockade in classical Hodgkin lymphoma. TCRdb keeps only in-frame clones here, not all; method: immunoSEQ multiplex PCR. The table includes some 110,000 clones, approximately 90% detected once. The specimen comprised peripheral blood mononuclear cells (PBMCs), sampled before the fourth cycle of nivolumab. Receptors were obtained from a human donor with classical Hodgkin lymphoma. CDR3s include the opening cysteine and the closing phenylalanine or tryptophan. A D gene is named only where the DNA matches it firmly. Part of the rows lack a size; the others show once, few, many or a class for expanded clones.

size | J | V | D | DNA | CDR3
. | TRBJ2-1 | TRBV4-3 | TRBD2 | TGCGCCAGCAGCCCAAGCCCGGGACTAGCGGGAGTTGGCGAGCAGTTCTTC | CASSPSPGLAGVGEQFF
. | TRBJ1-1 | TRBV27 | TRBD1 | TGTGCCAGCAGTTTAAAGGGGTCGCAGGGGGCTACGAACACTGAAGCTTTCTTT | CASSLKGSQGATNTEAFF
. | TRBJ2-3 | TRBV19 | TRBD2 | TGTGCCAGTAGTTTACAAGCGGGAGGGGGGCCAGATACGCAGTATTTT | CASSLQAGGGPDTQYF
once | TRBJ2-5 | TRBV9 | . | TGTGCCAGCGGGGGGACCACATTAGGAGAGACCCAGTACTTC | CASGGTTLGETQYF
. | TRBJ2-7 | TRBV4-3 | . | TGCGCCAGCAGCCAAGGTGAACCTTCCTACGAGCAGTACTTC | CASSQGEPSYEQYF
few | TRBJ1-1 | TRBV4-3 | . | TGCGCCAGCAGCCCCCCGGGCCGGGGGAACACTGAAGCTTTCTTT | CASSPPGRGNTEAFF
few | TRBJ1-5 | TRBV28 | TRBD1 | TGTGCCAGCAGTTTCCTCGGACAGGGGCGGCAGCCCCAGCATTTT | CASSFLGQGRQPQHF
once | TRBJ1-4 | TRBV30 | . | TGTGCCTGGAGTGTTTGGGGGGCGCAGGAAAAACTGTTTTTT | CAWSVWGAQEKLFF
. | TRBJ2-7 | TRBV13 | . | TGTGCCAGCAGCTTAGGCCTGGGCAGTACCTCCTACGAGCAGTACTTC | CASSLGLGSTSYEQYF
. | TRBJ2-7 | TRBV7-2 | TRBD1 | TGTGCCAGCAGCCAGACAGGGGCCTACGAGCAGTACTTC | CASSQTGAYEQYF
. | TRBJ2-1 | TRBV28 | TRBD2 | TGTGCCAGCAACATTCTAGCGGGAGGGCCGGATGAGCAGTTCTTC | CASNILAGGPDEQFF
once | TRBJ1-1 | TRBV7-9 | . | TGTGCCAGCAGCTTAGATCGGGGGCTCCTCATAAACTACACTGAAGCTTTCTTT | CASSLDRGLLINYTEAFF
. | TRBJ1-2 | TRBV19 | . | TGTGCCAGTAGTATAGAGGGACACGGCTATGGCTACACCTTC | CASSIEGHGYGYTF
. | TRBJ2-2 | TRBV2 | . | TGTGCCAACGGTCGCAGGGGACCGAACACCGGGGAGCTGTTTTTT | CANGRRGPNTGELFF
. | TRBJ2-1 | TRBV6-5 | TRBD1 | TGTGCCAGCAGTTACTCAAGACAGGGTTACAATGAGCAGTTCTTC | CASSYSRQGYNEQFF
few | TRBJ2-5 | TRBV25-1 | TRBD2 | TGTGCCAGCAGTGAGCCGACTAGCGGCCAAGAGACCCAGTACTTC | CASSEPTSGQETQYF
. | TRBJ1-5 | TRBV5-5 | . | TGTGCCAGCAGCCCTGCGTACAATCAGCCCCAGCATTTT | CASSPAYNQPQHF
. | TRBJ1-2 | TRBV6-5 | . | TGTGCCAGCAGTTACCGCCTGTTTACCTCCTATGGCTACACCTTC | CASSYRLFTSYGYTF
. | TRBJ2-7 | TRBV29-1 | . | TGCAGCGTTGAAGGTCAGGACACCGACGAGCAGTACTTC | CSVEGQDTDEQYF
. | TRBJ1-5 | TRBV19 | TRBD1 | TGTGCCAGTAGTCCCTCCGGGACAGGAAACCTAGCTTACAATCAGCCCCAGCATTTT | CASSPSGTGNLAYNQPQHF
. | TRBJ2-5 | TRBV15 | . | TGTGCCACCAGCAGAGATTCGAGGCACCAAGAGACCCAGTACTTC | CATSRDSRHQETQYF
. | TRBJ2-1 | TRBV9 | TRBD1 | TGTGCCAGCAGCGTAGATTGGGACAGCTCCTACAATGAGCAGTTCTTC | CASSVDWDSSYNEQFF
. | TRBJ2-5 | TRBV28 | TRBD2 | TGTGCCAGCAGTTTCCCACTAGCGGGAGTACAAGAGACCCAGTACTTC | CASSFPLAGVQETQYF